Presented here are 9 T cell receptor beta chains from one specimen sequenced in a study of glioma-infiltrating T cells. The iRepertoire nested amplicon-rescue multiplex PCR amplified TCR alpha and beta CDR3s from RNA. TCRdb reprocessed the multiplex PCR reads via MiXCR and lists one record per CDR3 protein. The sample carries some 160,000 distinct CDR3 sequences, about 40% recorded once. The specimen was glioma tissue, nonneoplastic brain tissue, or PBMCs (not recorded which). Receptor source: a human donor with low-grade glioma or glioblastoma, undergoing nonglioma brain surgery, or in good health (not recorded which).

Concerning this clonotype itself: Just one base apart from a much larger clone, this may be a read error. The V gene is TRBV20-1, the J gene TRBJ2-5; D gene unclear. This CDR3 region has 13 residues. The V gene's germline CDR1 is DFQATT and CDR2 SNEGSKA (reference sequence). CDR3 sequence: CSANGRDEESQYF. DNA of the CDR3: TGCAGTGCTAATGGACGAGACGAAGAGAGCCAGTACTTC.

This clonotype was seen more than once but under ten times. The chain couples TRBV19 to TRBJ1-5; D is uncertain. The V and J ends lost 9 bases and 6 bases respectively, with 21 bases between them. This CDR3 comprises 15 residues. Germline V gives CDR1 LNHDA, CDR2 SQIVND (reference sequence). The CDR3 reads CASYPEGGVSQPQHF. In DNA, the CDR3 is TGTGCCAGCTATCCAGAAGGCGGGGTGAGTCAGCCCCAGCATTTT.

This clonotype was observed a single time. V usage is TRBV5-5 and J usage is TRBJ1-2, with D maybe TRBD1 (5 bases). Trimming left V 3 bases short and J 4 bases short, with 16 bases between. In germline, CDR1 is SGHKS, CDR2 YYEKEE (reference sequence). There are 15 residues in the CDR3. The CDR3 loop reads CASSSILQESYGYTF. The DNA of the CDR3 is TGTGCCAGCAGCTCGATATTACAGGAGTCCTATGGCTACACCTTC.

This clonotype was recorded many times. J is TRBJ1-3 and V is TRBV6-1, with D hard to call. Looked up from germline, CDR1 is MNHNS and CDR2 is SASEGT. Trimming took off 7 bases at V and 0 bases at J, with 22 bases between the two ends. This CDR3 comprises 18 residues. The CDR3 reads CASNLALTKKNSGNTIYF. The DNA of the CDR3 is TGTGCCAGCAACCTCGCGCTCACGAAGAAGAACTCTGGAAACACCATATATTTT.

Concerning this clonotype itself: The CDR3 end shows no conserved phenylalanine or tryptophan, and so a read error is likely. This chain connects TRBV7-3 to TRBJ2-1; 9 nucleotides agree with TRBD2. Germline trimming cut 0 bases from V and 2 bases from J; bases unmatched to any gene: 5. The CDR3 loop spans 17 amino acids. Germline V gives CDR1 SGHTA, CDR2 FQGTGA. The CDR3, as DNA: TGTGCCAGCAGCTTAACTAGCGGGAGTTGGCCCTACAATGAGCAGTTCTTG. Its protein is CASSLTSGSWPYNEQFL.

Note on this clonotype: A much bigger clone sits one base away, suggesting this may be a read error. The rearrangement joins TRBV6-5 to TRBJ2-1; D remains ambiguous. Per germline, CDR1 MNHEY and CDR2 SVGAGI. Between the trimmed V and J ends, which lost 8 bases and 10 bases, there was a span of 18 bases. The length of the CDR3 is 13 residues. The CDR3 sequence: CASGYESSYEQFF. The CDR3 nucleotides are TGTGCCAGCGGGTATGAGAGCTCCTACGAGCAGTTCTTC.

There are many counts of this clonotype. The chain employs TRBV7-9 and TRBJ2-1; no clear D gene. This CDR3 spans 16 amino acids. The V end lost 8 bases, the J end lost 0 bases, and 17 bases lay between the germline ends. The germline V gene has CDR1 SEHNR and CDR2 FQNEAQ (reference sequence). The CDR3 here is CASRNPALSSYNEQFF. The CDR3 coding sequence is TGTGCCAGCCGGAACCCAGCGCTTTCCTCCTACAATGAGCAGTTCTTC.

This clonotype has a handful of counts. The chain employs TRBV29-1 and TRBJ2-7; D not resolved. Germline CDR1 reads SQVTM; CDR2 reads ANQGSEA. V dropped 4 bases and J dropped 3 bases, with 10 bases sitting between them. The CDR3 has 12 amino acids. The CDR3 spells CSVVGRNYEQYF. CDR3 sequence (DNA): TGCAGCGTTGTAGGCAGAAACTACGAGCAGTACTTC.

In the case of this clonotype: This may stem from a read error, because a much larger clone lies one nucleotide away. This sequence joins TRBV12-3 or TRBV12-4 and TRBJ1-3, with D possibly TRBD1 on 6 matching bases. The CDR3 has 13 residues. CDR3 in amino acids: CDSSFDRGNTIYF. The CDR3 coding sequence is TGTGACAGCAGTTTCGACAGGGGAAACACCATATATTTT.